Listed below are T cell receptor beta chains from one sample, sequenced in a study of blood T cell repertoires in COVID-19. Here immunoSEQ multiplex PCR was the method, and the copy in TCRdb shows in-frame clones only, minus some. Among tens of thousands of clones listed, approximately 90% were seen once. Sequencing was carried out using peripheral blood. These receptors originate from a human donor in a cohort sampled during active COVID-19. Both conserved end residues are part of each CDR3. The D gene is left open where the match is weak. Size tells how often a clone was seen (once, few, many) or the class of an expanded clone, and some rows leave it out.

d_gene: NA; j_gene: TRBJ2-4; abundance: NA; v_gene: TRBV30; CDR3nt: TGTGCCTGGAGCTCGGACAGTGACATTCAGTACTTC; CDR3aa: CAWSSDSDIQYF
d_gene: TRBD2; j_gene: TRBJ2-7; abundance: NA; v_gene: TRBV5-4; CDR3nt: TGTGCCTCCTCCGCGGGGGGCTACGAGCAGTACTTC; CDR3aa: CASSAGGYEQYF
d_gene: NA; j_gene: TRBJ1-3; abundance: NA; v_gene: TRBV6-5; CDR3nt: TGTGCCAGCAGTCTAAACACCATATATTTT; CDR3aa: CASSLNTIYF
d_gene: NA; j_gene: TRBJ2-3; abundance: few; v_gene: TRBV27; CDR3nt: TGTGCCAGCTCCGTTTCCGTGGGAGCGGGAGATACGCAGTATTTT; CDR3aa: CASSVSVGAGDTQYF
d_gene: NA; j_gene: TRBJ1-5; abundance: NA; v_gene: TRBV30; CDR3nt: TGTGCCTGTCCCGCGACCCGGGAGGGGAGCCGGTATAGCAATCAGCCCCAGCATTTT; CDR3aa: CACPATREGSRYSNQPQHF
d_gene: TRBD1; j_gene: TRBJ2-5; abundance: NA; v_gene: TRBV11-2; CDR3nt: TGTGCCAGCAGCCCGAACAGGGGGCAGTTGGAGACCCAGTACTTC; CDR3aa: CASSPNRGQLETQYF
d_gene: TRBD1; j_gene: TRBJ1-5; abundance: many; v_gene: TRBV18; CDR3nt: TGTGCCAGCTCACTACAACGACAGGGTAGTAATCAGCCCCAGCATTTT; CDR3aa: CASSLQRQGSNQPQHF
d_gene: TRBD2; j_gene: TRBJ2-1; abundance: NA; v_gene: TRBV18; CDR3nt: TGTGCCAGCTCTTCGGTTAGACTAGCGGGAGTTAGCTACAATGAGCAGTTCTTC; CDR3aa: CASSSVRLAGVSYNEQFF
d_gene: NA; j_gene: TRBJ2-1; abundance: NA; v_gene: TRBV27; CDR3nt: TGTGCCAGCAGTGACAGCTCCTACAATGAGCAGTTCTTC; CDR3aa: CASSDSSYNEQFF
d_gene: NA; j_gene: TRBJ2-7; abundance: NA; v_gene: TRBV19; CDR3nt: TGTGCCAGTAGTACCTACACGGGAATCACCTACGAGCAGTACTTC; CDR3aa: CASSTYTGITYEQYF
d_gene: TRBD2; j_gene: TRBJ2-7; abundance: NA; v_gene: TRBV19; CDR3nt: TGTGCCAGTAGCAATAGCGGGGGCCCATCCTACGAGCAGTACTTC; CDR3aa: CASSNSGGPSYEQYF
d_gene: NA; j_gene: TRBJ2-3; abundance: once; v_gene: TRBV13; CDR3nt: TGTGCCAGCAGCTTAGATAGGGGGATCACAGATACGCAGTATTTT; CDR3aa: CASSLDRGITDTQYF
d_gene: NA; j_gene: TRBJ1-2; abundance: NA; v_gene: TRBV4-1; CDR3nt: TGCGCCAGCAGCCAAGTTCCCAGGGATAACTATGGCTACACCTTC; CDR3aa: CASSQVPRDNYGYTF
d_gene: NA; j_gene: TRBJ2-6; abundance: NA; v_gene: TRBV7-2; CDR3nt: TGTGCCAGCAGCTTAGAATACGTCAGGGTCTCTGGGGCCAACGTCCTGACTTTC; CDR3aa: CASSLEYVRVSGANVLTF
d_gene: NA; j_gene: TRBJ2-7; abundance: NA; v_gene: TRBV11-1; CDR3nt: TGTGCCAGCAGCCTATTACAGGGAGTTATAGACGAGCAGTACTTC; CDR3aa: CASSLLQGVIDEQYF
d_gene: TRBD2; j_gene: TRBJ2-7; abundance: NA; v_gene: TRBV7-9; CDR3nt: TGTGCCAGCAGCTTAGTTAATAGCGGGAGCATTGGCGAGCAGTACTTC; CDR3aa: CASSLVNSGSIGEQYF
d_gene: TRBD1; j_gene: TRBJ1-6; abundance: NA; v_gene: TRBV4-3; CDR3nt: TGCGCCAGCAGCCAAGAGAGACAGGGCAATTCACCCCTCCACTTT; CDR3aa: CASSQERQGNSPLHF
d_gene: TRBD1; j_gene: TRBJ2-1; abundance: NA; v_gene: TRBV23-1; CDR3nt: TGCGCCAGCCGATCTTCGGGACAGAATACGGACAATGAGCAGTTCTTC; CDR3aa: CASRSSGQNTDNEQFF